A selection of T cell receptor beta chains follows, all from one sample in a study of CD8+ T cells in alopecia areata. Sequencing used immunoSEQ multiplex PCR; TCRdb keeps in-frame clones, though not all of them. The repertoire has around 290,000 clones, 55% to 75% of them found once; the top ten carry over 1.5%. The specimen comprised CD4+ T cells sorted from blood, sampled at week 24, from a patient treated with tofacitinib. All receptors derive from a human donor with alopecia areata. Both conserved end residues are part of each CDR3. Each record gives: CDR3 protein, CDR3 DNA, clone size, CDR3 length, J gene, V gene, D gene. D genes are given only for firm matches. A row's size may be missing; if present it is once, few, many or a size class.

CASRPMVQDEAFF TGTGCCAGCAGACCTATGGTGCAAGATGAAGCTTTCTTT . 13 TRBJ1-1 TRBV2 .
CASSSRQTSSYEQYF TGCGCCAGCAGCTCAAGACAGACCAGCTCCTACGAGCAGTACTTC . 15 TRBJ2-7 TRBV5-1 .
CSVKTSGGAYEQYF TGCAGCGTTAAGACTAGCGGGGGAGCCTACGAGCAGTACTTC few 14 TRBJ2-7 TRBV29-1 TRBD2
CASSTGTADNEQFF TGCGCCAGCAGCACCGGGACAGCGGACAATGAGCAGTTCTTC few 14 TRBJ2-1 TRBV5-1 TRBD1
CASTLGGSLDIQYF TGTGCCAGCACCCTAGGGGGGAGCTTAGACATTCAGTACTTC . 14 TRBJ2-4 TRBV5-4 .
CASSPGLGGEGANVLTF TGTGCCAGCAGTCCGGGTCTCGGGGGGGAAGGGGCCAACGTCCTGACTTTC . 17 TRBJ2-6 TRBV2 TRBD2
CAAAGSSYEQYF TGTGCCGCGGCAGGGAGCTCCTACGAGCAGTACTTC . 12 TRBJ2-7 TRBV11-2 .
CASSGNQGTYGYTF TGTGCCAGCTCGGGAAACCAGGGGACCTATGGCTACACCTTC . 14 TRBJ1-2 TRBV18 .
CSVLGDNYGYTF TGCAGCGTTTTGGGGGACAACTATGGCTACACCTTC . 12 TRBJ1-2 TRBV29-1 .
CASSLLAADTQYF TGTGCCAGCAGCTTACTAGCAGCGGATACGCAGTATTTT few 13 TRBJ2-3 TRBV5-4 .
CASSWGSGRNIQYF TGCGCCAGCAGCTGGGGCTCGGGGAGAAACATTCAGTACTTC . 14 TRBJ2-4 TRBV5-1 .
CASSQESRVANTEAFF TGCGCCAGCAGCCAAGAATCTCGGGTTGCGAACACTGAAGCTTTCTTT . 16 TRBJ1-1 TRBV4-1 .
CAWNRDRGPYEQYF TGTGCCTGGAACCGGGACAGGGGGCCCTACGAGCAGTACTTC . 14 TRBJ2-7 TRBV30 TRBD1
CASSLWNSNEKLFF TGTGCCAGCAGCTTGTGGAACAGTAATGAAAAACTGTTTTTT few 14 TRBJ1-4 TRBV5-4 .
CASSLAPLMNSPLHF TGTGCCAGCAGCTTAGCCCCGTTGATGAATTCACCCCTCCACTTT few 15 TRBJ1-6 TRBV7-8 .
CASSLAAVGETQYF TGTGCCAGCAGCTTGGCGGCTGTTGGAGAGACCCAGTACTTC . 14 TRBJ2-5 TRBV5-4 .
CASSVRAQGADSPLHF TGTGCCAGCAGCGTAAGGGCGCAGGGGGCGGATTCACCCCTCCACTTT . 16 TRBJ1-6 TRBV9 TRBD1